This T cell receptor (beta chain) was sequenced for a study of PD-1 blockade in mismatch repair-deficient tumors (TCRdb year 2017). Study-level background: Between late 2013 and late 2016, roughly 78 consecutive patients with about a dozen mismatch repair-deficient cancer types, all previously treated and progressing, were enrolled in the trial. Tumor-associated T cell clones were tracked in the peripheral blood of patients responding to PD-1 blockade by deep sequencing of TCR CDR3 regions. The full study reports these points: Rapid expansion after pembrolizumab followed by contraction, generally before radiologic responses, was shown by tumor-resident clones, which were often undetectable in blood before treatment.

Mismatch repair deficiency was established in every enrolled patient by polymerase chain reaction or immunohistochemistry. Three patients who responded to pembrolizumab therapy underwent TCR sequencing. Pembrolizumab PD-1 blockade was prospectively tested in advanced mismatch repair-deficient cancers, regardless of tissue of origin, in the phase II trial. Peripheral blood T cell samples were serially collected before and at multiple times after PD-1 blockade was started. The timing of each blood sample was reported as weeks after the first dose of pembrolizumab. As for this clone: Its antigen target is currently unknown. No quality values exist for individual bases; no much larger clone is one base distant.

Receptor amplification or capture employed the immunoSEQ multiplex PCR assay. Drawn from immuneACCESS, this table holds only the in-frame rearrangements with V and J called that TCRdb kept. Clones are partly lost; checked studies trace under half to an unresolved V gene and leave the rest unexplained. The sample data list 76,000 or so clones, and more than 80% of these were observed just once. Less than 6% of the sample rests with the top ten. As encoded in the germline V gene, CDR1 is MNHEY while CDR2 is SVGAGI. V loses 6 bases at its end and J loses 6 bases; junction bases beyond the gene matches: 5. From cysteine to phenylalanine, the CDR3 is 15 amino acids long. The only DNA kept is the CDR3, 45 bases in frame from the first base.

This specimen was peripheral blood, taken 44 weeks after starting pembrolizumab. The sequence derives from an adult with mismatch repair-deficient cancer. The rearranged chain carries TRBV6-5 and TRBJ2-1, and 13 bases in between align with TRBD2. CDR3 region: CASRYGTSGTNEQFF. At the DNA level, the sequence is TGTGCCAGCAGATACGGGACTAGCGGGACCAATGAGCAGTTCTTC.